This TCR beta chain is from a study of T cells in Graves' hyperthyroidism and ophthalmopathy. The CDR3 is 17 residues long. Between the trimmed V and J ends, which lost 1 base and 4 bases, there was a span of 17 bases. CDR1 and CDR2 (germline): SGHRS, YFSETQ. Researchers took RNA transcripts and amplified the TCR beta CDR3 regions from them. HTBI primers were the set used in a first-round RT-PCR of the TCR CDR3. TCRdb recomputed calls from the multiplex PCR reads with MiXCR, one row per CDR3 protein. Of approximately 640,000 distinct CDR3 sequences in the sample, 17% were seen once. The sequence was obtained from a man between 45 and 60 years old with Graves' hyperthyroidism. This rearrangement joins TRBV5-1 to TRBJ2-2, with D tentatively TRBD1 (8 bases). What was sequenced was blood. The CDR3 nucleotides read TGCGCCAGCAGCTTGTGGACAGGGAGGGATGGCACCGGGGAGCTGTTTTTT. It yields the protein CASSLWTGRDGTGELFF. Supplemented by reference TRBV5-1 and TRBJ2-2, the full variable domain reads KAGVTQTPRYLIKTRGQQVTLSCSPISGHRSVSWYQQTPGQGLQFLFEYFSETQRNKGNFPGRFSGRQFSNSRSEMNVSTLELGDSALYLCASSLWTGRDGTGELFFGEGSRLTVL.